This TCR beta chain was documented in a study of T cell responses to AZD1222 COVID-19 vaccine. Points on this clone: The target antigen is unknown.

Study-level findings and limits: Donors were chiefly white British, with a greater number of females, and clonal diversity was perhaps underestimated. Baseline seropositivity occurred in only a handful of AZD1222 recipients. Repertoires were obtained only post-peak T cell response.

Second-dose intervals near 4 or 12 weeks were combined. Germline V gene sequence: CDR1 LGHNA, CDR2 YNFKEQ. The V gene lost 0 bases and the J gene lost 2 bases, with 10 bases spanning the gap. The CDR3 loop spans 15 amino acids. Assay: immunoSEQ multiplex PCR; the TCRdb copy retains only in-frame clones and omits some. The profile shows 80,000 to 85,000 clones, around 90% of them singletons. This material consisted of peripheral blood, taken 28 days after the second AZD1222 dose. The chain joins TRBV4-2 to TRBJ1-1; D call uncertain. The clonotype comes from an adult who received the AZD1222 COVID-19 vaccine. CDR3 in amino acids: CASSQDRGQNTEAFF. CDR3 in DNA: TGTGCCAGCAGCCAAGATAGAGGGCAAAACACTGAAGCTTTCTTT.